Below, 32 T cell receptor beta chains from the same sample are listed, as sequenced in a study of CD8+ T cells in alopecia areata. Treatment reported: oral pan-JAK inhibitor, 5-10 mg twice daily. RNA was isolated and reverse transcribed to cDNA, the sequencing template. Here immunoSEQ multiplex PCR was the method, and the copy in TCRdb shows in-frame clones only, minus some. The table has around 270,000 clones, more than 45% seen once. Sequencing used CD4+ T cells sorted from blood, obtained at week 24, from a patient treated with tofacitinib. The receptors shown here come from a human donor with alopecia areata.

This clone is a singleton in its sample. The chain has TRBV5-4 and TRBJ2-5, with a tentative D call TRBD1 (6 bases). V lost 1 base and J lost 4, with 20 bases in between. Germline-derived CDR1 and CDR2 are SGHNT and YYREEE (reference sequence). The CDR3 totals 17 residues. The CDR3 DNA reads as TGTGCCAGCAGCTTGAAAACAGGGAGAGTGGACAGAGAGACCCAGTACTTC. Amino acids: CASSLKTGRVDRETQYF. Full variable domain (outside the CDR3, taken from reference TRBV5-4 and TRBJ2-5): ETGVTQSPTHLIKTRGQQVTLRCSSQSGHNTVSWYQQALGQGPQFIFQYYREEENGRGNFPPRFSGLQFPNYSSELNVNALELDDSALYLCASSLKTGRVDRETQYFGPGTRLLVL.

The J gene is TRBJ2-2, the V gene TRBV10-3, with unresolved D. This CDR3 is 16 amino acids long. CDR1 ENHRY and CDR2 SYGVKD come from the germline V gene. V shed 6 bases and J shed 1 base, with 15 bases lying between them. Written as DNA, the CDR3 is TGTGCCATCAGCTCCAGTAGGACGGAGAACACCGGGGAGCTGTTTTTT. Translation: CAISSSRTENTGELFF.

The chain recombines TRBV6-1 with TRBJ1-1; D may be TRBD1 (5 bases). The CDR3 totals 12 residues. Germline CDR1 and CDR2: MNHNS and SASEGT. Trimming removed 6 bases at V and 5 bases at J, with 10 bases between. This chain's CDR3 is CASSAGGTEAFF. The CDR3 DNA is TGTGCCAGCAGCGCGGGGGGAACTGAAGCTTTCTTT.

The CDR3 nucleotides are TGTGCCAGCAGGGGTTCGGGACAGGGTAATTCACCCCTCCACTTT. Its translation is CASRGSGQGNSPLHF. The chain couples TRBV27 to TRBJ1-6, with 9 bases aligning to TRBD1. The CDR3 contains 15 residues. Trimming cost V 6 bases and J 6 bases; bases outside gene matches: 6. The germline gives CDR1 MNHEY, CDR2 SMNVEV (reference sequence).

This clone appeared a single time. Here the CDR3 reads CASSPITGTGELFF. CDR3 DNA: TGTGCCAGCAGCCCCATCACCGGCACCGGGGAGCTGTTTTTT. V gene TRBV9 combines with J gene TRBJ2-2; D is unresolved. Looked up from germline, CDR1 is SGDLS and CDR2 is YYNGEE. This CDR3 is 14 amino acids long. V was shortened by 4 bases and J by 4 bases, with 11 bases between the two germline ends.

A single count supports this clone. The V gene is TRBV4-1, the J gene TRBJ2-4; a weak D match, TRBD1 (6 bases). V shed 1 base and J shed 3 bases, with 10 bases lying between them. This CDR3 has 15 amino acids. Per germline, CDR1 MGHRA and CDR2 YSYEKL. The CDR3 sequence is CASSQVSGDKNIQYF. CDR3 bases: TGCGCCAGCAGCCAAGTCTCAGGGGACAAAAACATTCAGTACTTC.

This clone was detected a few times. J is TRBJ2-7 and V is TRBV2, with TRBD1 identical over 7 bases. Unmatched junction bases numbered 5, after V lost 6 bases and J lost 6 bases. CDR1 is SNHLY, CDR2 FYNNEI, per germline. This CDR3 has 12 amino acids. This chain's CDR3 is CASRRTGPEQYF. CDR3 nucleotides: TGTGCCAGCAGAAGGACAGGACCCGAGCAGTACTTC.

The chain combines TRBV23-1 with TRBJ1-2; no firm D call. TRBV23-1 is noted as an ORF with a role that remains uncertain. Trimming cost V 3 bases and J 4 bases, with 24 bases left between them. The CDR3 runs to 18 residues. The CDR3 bases are TGCGCCAGCAGTCAGCCCAAGCCTCCGGAGTCTCGCCCCTATGGCTACACCTTC. Encoded protein: CASSQPKPPESRPYGYTF.

This rearrangement joins TRBV30 to TRBJ2-6; D may correspond to TRBD1 or TRBD2 (5 bases each). CDR1 and CDR2 (germline): GTSNPN, SVGIG (reference sequence). V was pared by 5 bases and J by 11 bases, with 19 bases between. CDR3 length: 14 residues. For the CDR3, the DNA is TGTGCCTGGGAAGACGGGAACAGGCCAGACGTCCTGACTTTC. It translates to CAWEDGNRPDVLTF. The full variable domain, in which reference TRBV30 and TRBJ2-6 provide the parts outside the CDR3, is SQTIHQWPATLVQPVGSPLSLECTVEGTSNPNLYWYRQAAGRGLQLLFYSVGIGQISSEVPQNLSASRPQDRQFILSSKKLLLSDSGFYLCAWEDGNRPDVLTFGAGSRLTVL.

The rearrangement uses TRBV9 and TRBJ2-1, with 9 bases identical to TRBD2. CDR1 SGDLS and CDR2 YYNGEE come from the germline V gene. The CDR3 sequence is 16 residues long. Trimming at V came to 0 bases and at J to 6 bases, leaving 7 bases not matched to a gene. The CDR3 loop is CASSVELAGTPNEQFF. The CDR3 DNA reads TGTGCCAGCAGCGTAGAGCTAGCGGGGACCCCCAATGAGCAGTTCTTC.

This clone was counted a few times. The V and J genes are TRBV2 and TRBJ1-5; TRBD1 is a possible D gene (5 bases). Germline assignment: CDR1 SNHLY and CDR2 FYNNEI. V dropped 6 bases and J dropped 3 bases, with 9 bases sitting between them. This CDR3 is 13 amino acids long. CDR3 amino acids: CASSWGPNQPQHF. In DNA form, the CDR3 reads TGTGCCAGCAGCTGGGGACCCAATCAGCCCCAGCATTTT.

This clone was detected only a few times. This chain connects TRBV2 to TRBJ2-1; weak D call: TRBD1 (5 bases). Germline assignment: CDR1 SNHLY and CDR2 FYNNEI. Trimming took 5 bases from V and 7 from J, leaving 15 bases between them. The CDR3 length is 14 residues. The CDR3 region has the DNA TGTGCCAGCAGTATTGCCCCTGGGGCAAATGAGCAGTTCTTC. This codes for CASSIAPGANEQFF.

The chain combines TRBV10-2 with TRBJ2-3; 7 bases align to TRBD2. V shed 2 bases, J shed 3 bases, and the junction held 8 bases outside the gene matches. The CDR3 loop spans 16 amino acids. The germline V gene encodes CDR1 WSHSY and CDR2 SAAADI. CDR3 nucleotide sequence: TGCGCCAGCAGTGAGGGGCGCGGGGGAAGGACAGATACGCAGTATTTT. This gives the protein CASSEGRGGRTDTQYF.

The rearrangement uses TRBV29-1 and TRBJ1-2, with D tentatively TRBD1 (6 bases). CDR1 is SQVTM and CDR2 is ANQGSEA in the germline V gene. Trimming left V 3 bases short and J 6 bases short, with 20 bases between. The CDR3 has 15 amino acids. In nucleotides, the CDR3 is TGCAGCGTTGACCCCCAGGGAGGGGGAGTAAATGGCTACACCTTC. It specifies CSVDPQGGGVNGYTF.

This clone was seen many times. The V gene is TRBV7-3, the J gene TRBJ1-5; unclear D gene. The CDR3 contains 14 residues. Trimming took off 4 bases at V and 3 bases at J, with 10 bases between the two ends. Germline V lookup: CDR1 SGHTA, CDR2 FQGTGA. CDR3 DNA sequence: TGTGCCAGCAGCTACGGGATGTTCAATCAGCCCCAGCATTTT. Translated: CASSYGMFNQPQHF.

The rearrangement uses TRBV9 and TRBJ2-7, with 9 positions matching TRBD1. Trimming removed 4 bases from V and 1 base from J; junction bases left unmatched: 6. CDR1 and CDR2 from the germline V gene are SGDLS and YYNGEE. There are 15 residues in the CDR3. Here the CDR3 DNA reads TGTGCCAGCAGCCCCGGACAGGGGCTTTCCTACGAGCAGTACTTC. Its translation is CASSPGQGLSYEQYF.

The chain combines TRBV2 with TRBJ2-1; D not certain. V was shortened by 4 bases and J by 8 bases, with 9 bases between the two germline ends. CDR3 length: 12 amino acids. CDR1 SNHLY and CDR2 FYNNEI come from the germline V gene. For the CDR3, the DNA is TGTGCCAGCAGTGTGCGGTGGTATGAGCAGTTCTTC. It specifies CASSVRWYEQFF.

This clone has just a few counts. V is TRBV29-1 and J is TRBJ1-1; perhaps TRBD1 as D (6 bases). V lost 7 bases, J lost 8 bases, and 11 bases lay in between. The CDR3 runs 10 residues. Germline V gene data show CDR1 as SQVTM and CDR2 as ANQGSEA. CDR3 DNA sequence: TGCAGCGGTTACAGGGTGGAAGCTTTCTTT. Its protein is CSGYRVEAFF.

This clone appeared a single time. The rearrangement uses TRBV28 and TRBJ1-6; D is perhaps TRBD1 (5 bases). Trimming cost V 6 bases and J 0 bases, with 9 bases left between them. Per germline, CDR1 MDHEN and CDR2 SYDVKM. The CDR3 length is 15 residues. The CDR3 spells CASRWGSSYNSPLHF. CDR3 coding DNA: TGTGCCAGCAGGTGGGGGAGCTCCTATAATTCACCCCTCCACTTT.

The chain recombines TRBV30 with TRBJ1-2; D not certain. CDR3 length: 13 amino acids. With 0 bases removed from V and 2 bases from J, the gap between germline ends came to 7 bases. Germline V CDR1 and CDR2: GTSNPN, SVGIG (reference sequence). The CDR3 protein is CAWSVIQNYGYTF. CDR3 DNA: TGTGCCTGGAGTGTAATCCAGAACTATGGCTACACCTTC.

The gene calls are TRBV6-5 and TRBJ1-2; no definite D call. CDR1 is MNHEY, CDR2 SVGAGI, per germline. Trimming left V 0 bases short and J 6 bases short, with 8 bases between. The CDR3 is 13 residues long. Written as DNA, the CDR3 is TGTGCCAGCAGTTACTCGGAAAAGCATGGCTACACCTTC. It is translated as CASSYSEKHGYTF.

The chain couples TRBV4-1 to TRBJ2-1, with 9 nucleotides matching TRBD1. This CDR3 is built from 15 residues. V was pared by 1 base and J by 8 bases, with 6 bases of the junction left unmatched. Germline V gives CDR1 MGHRA, CDR2 YSYEKL. CDR3 DNA sequence: TGCGCCAGCAGCCAAGGACCGGGACAGGGTGATGAGCAGTTCTTC. Encoded protein: CASSQGPGQGDEQFF.

V usage is TRBV19 and J usage is TRBJ2-4; unclear D gene. The length of the CDR3 is 14 residues. Germline assignment: CDR1 LNHDA and CDR2 SQIVND (reference sequence). Trimming shortened V by 3 bases and J by 0 bases, and 6 bases separated the two germline ends. The CDR3 DNA sequence: TGTGCCAGTAGTATGGATCTAGCCAAAAACATTCAGTACTTC. Amino acids: CASSMDLAKNIQYF.

Worth noting for this clone: A much larger clone differs by one base, so this may be a read error. The V and J genes are TRBV11-2 and TRBJ2-5; no clear D gene. V was trimmed by 5 bases and J by 1 base, leaving 2 bases between them. This CDR3 is 11 amino acids long. Germline CDR1 reads SGHAT; CDR2 reads FQNNGV. Here the CDR3 reads CASSIQETQYF. The CDR3 DNA reads as TGTGCCAGCAGCATCCAAGAGACCCAGTACTTC. Full variable domain (missing parts from reference TRBV11-2 and TRBJ2-5): EAGVAQSPRYKIIEKRQSVAFWCNPISGHATLYWYQQILGQGPKLLIQFQNNGVVDDSQLPKDRFSAERLKGVDSTLKIQPAKLEDSAVYLCASSIQETQYFGPGTRLLVL.

V gene TRBV27 combines with J gene TRBJ1-6; maybe TRBD1 (5 bases). Per the germline V gene, CDR1 is MNHEY and CDR2 is SMNVEV (reference sequence). The CDR3 runs 17 residues. Trimming cost V 6 bases and J 0 bases, with 15 bases left between them. CDR3 loop: CASSRSDTSSYNSPLHF. CDR3 bases: TGTGCCAGCAGCCGATCGGACACGAGCTCCTATAATTCACCCCTCCACTTT.

This clone was picked up one time. V usage is TRBV9 and J usage is TRBJ1-6, with D possibly TRBD1 on 5 matching bases. V was clipped by 2 bases and J by 9 bases, with 18 bases between them. Germline values: CDR1 SGDLS, CDR2 YYNGEE. The CDR3 is 16 residues long. The CDR3 DNA sequence: TGTGCCAGCAGCGTTGGTGGGGGATCTAAGGGTTCACCCCTCCACTTT. The encoded protein is CASSVGGGSKGSPLHF.

This clone was recorded once. The chain recombines TRBV29-1 with TRBJ1-2, with 8 bases matching TRBD1. This CDR3 has 13 residues. The V and J ends lost 4 bases and 10 bases, in that order; junction bases with no gene match: 11. Germline V CDR1 and CDR2: SQVTM, ANQGSEA. The CDR3 DNA reads as TGCAGCGTTGCCTTTAGCTGGACAGGGCTCTACACCTTC. The encoded protein is CSVAFSWTGLYTF.

The chain is built from TRBV10-3 and TRBJ1-6; TRBD1 matches 11 bases. Per germline, CDR1 ENHRY and CDR2 SYGVKD. The CDR3 has 16 residues. The ends lost 8 bases at V and 0 bases at J; junction bases unmatched: 3. This CDR3 is CAIWTGGDSYNSPLHF. In DNA form, the CDR3 reads TGTGCCATCTGGACAGGGGGCGACTCCTATAATTCACCCCTCCACTTT.

The chain uses TRBV23-1 and TRBJ2-7; D unresolved. TRBV23-1 is an ORF, and what it does is uncertain. The V end lost 0 bases, the J end lost 2 bases, and 11 bases lay between the germline ends. The CDR3 loop spans 15 amino acids. CDR3 DNA sequence: TGCGCCAGCAGTCAATCCCCGGATATAACCTACGAGCAGTACTTC. The encoded protein is CASSQSPDITYEQYF.

CDR3 sequence reads: CASSQAFNGLRLNEQFF. CDR3 bases: TGCGCCAGCAGCCAAGCCTTTAATGGACTGCGACTTAATGAGCAGTTCTTC. The rearrangement joins TRBV4-3 to TRBJ2-1; TRBD2 is a possible D gene (5 bases). The germline V gene encodes CDR1 LGHNA and CDR2 YSLEER. Deletions cut 1 base from V and 7 bases from J, with 20 bases between. The CDR3 has 17 residues.

The chain combines TRBV19 with TRBJ1-1, with D hard to call. CDR1 LNHDA and CDR2 SQIVND come from the germline V gene (reference sequence). Trimming left V 5 bases short and J 5 bases short, with 12 bases between. This CDR3 contains 13 residues. In nucleotides, the CDR3 is TGTGCCAGTAGTGCGGTCCCTGGGACTGAAGCTTTCTTT. Translated: CASSAVPGTEAFF.

This rearrangement joins TRBV23-1 to TRBJ1-2, with a weak D call TRBD1 (5 bases). TRBV23-1 is sorted into the ORF group, with uncertain function. This CDR3 region has 17 residues. With 2 bases removed from V and 4 bases from J, the gap between germline ends came to 20 bases. CDR3 in amino acids: CASSQPTIGTCGYGYTF. The CDR3 DNA sequence: TGCGCCAGCAGTCAACCGACGATAGGGACGTGTGGCTATGGCTACACCTTC.